Below, 21 T cell receptor beta chains from the same sample are listed, as sequenced in a study of T cells in Graves' hyperthyroidism and ophthalmopathy. TCR beta CDR3 regions were amplified from RNA. First-round RT-PCR targeting the TCR CDR3 was performed with the HTBI primer set. Each CDR3 protein is one row after TCRdb ran MiXCR on the multiplex PCR reads. The table lists about 560,000 distinct CDR3 sequences, around 42% of them singletons. Sequenced: peripheral blood or thyroid tissue (not recorded which). The receptors originated from a woman under 30 with Graves' hyperthyroidism.

This clonotype was detected only a few times. V usage is TRBV2 and J usage is TRBJ1-5; TRBD1 matches 8 bases. Per germline, CDR1 SNHLY and CDR2 FYNNEI. J gave up 4 bases and V 6 bases, and 8 bases lay outside the gene matches. The CDR3 is 15 amino acids. CDR3 protein: CASRPGQGGNQPQHF. The CDR3 DNA reads TGTGCCAGCAGACCCGGACAGGGTGGTAATCAGCCCCAGCATTTT.

The chain links TRBV11-3 to TRBJ2-7; TRBD1 aligns across 7 bases. The CDR3 totals 13 residues. Trimming at V came to 3 bases and at J to 6 bases, leaving 5 bases not matched to a gene. Germline loops: CDR1 SGHNT, CDR2 YENEEA. CDR3 amino acids: CASSLGQMTEQYF. CDR3 sequence (DNA): TGTGCCAGCAGCTTGGGACAGATGACCGAGCAGTACTTC.

This clonotype was picked up a small number of times. The chain couples TRBV5-1 to TRBJ2-7, with unresolved D. V lost 0 bases and J lost 3, with 10 bases in between. The CDR3 loop spans 14 amino acids. CDR1 SGHRS and CDR2 YFSETQ come from the germline V gene. CDR3 coding DNA: TGCGCCAGCAGCTTGGGTCCCCTAGGCTACGAGCAGTACTTC. Amino acids: CASSLGPLGYEQYF.

This chain uses TRBV19 with TRBJ1-1, with D perhaps TRBD1 (5 bases). Trimming removed 1 base at V and 0 bases at J, with 12 bases between. CDR3 length: 16 residues. The germline CDR1 and CDR2 sequences are LNHDA and SQIVND (reference sequence). The CDR3 bases are TGTGCCAGTAGTATAGTAGGGGCAGGGATGAACACTGAAGCTTTCTTT. Translating gives CASSIVGAGMNTEAFF. The full variable domain, rest sourced from reference TRBV19 and TRBJ1-1, is DGGITQSPKYLFRKEGQNVTLSCEQNLNHDAMYWYRQDPGQGLRLIYYSQIVNDFQKGDIAEGYSVSREKKESFPLTVTSAQKNPTAFYLCASSIVGAGMNTEAFFGQGTRLTVV.

The CDR3 loop is CASSEEASNQPQHF. For the CDR3, the DNA is TGTGCCAGCAGTGAGGAGGCTAGCAATCAGCCCCAGCATTTT. The genes are TRBV2 and TRBJ1-5; D ambiguous. This CDR3 is built from 14 residues. Germline V lookup: CDR1 SNHLY, CDR2 FYNNEI. V lost 3 bases and J 0 bases, leaving 6 bases between the germline ends. The whole variable domain, filled in from reference TRBV2 and TRBJ1-5, reads EPEVTQTPSHQVTQMGQEVILRCVPISNHLYFYWYRQILGQKVEFLVSFYNNEISEKSEIFDDQFSVERPDGSNFTLKIRSTKLEDSAMYFCASSEEASNQPQHFGDGTRLSIL.

V usage is TRBV2 and J usage is TRBJ2-7, with TRBD2 matching 8 bases. The CDR3 is 18 amino acids. The junction had 16 bases not matched to a gene; V was cut back by 6 bases and J by 0 bases. Germline V CDR1 and CDR2: SNHLY, FYNNEI. CDR3 in amino acids: CASSKKAWALAGSYEQYF. As DNA, the CDR3 is TGTGCCAGCAGCAAAAAAGCCTGGGCCCTAGCGGGCTCCTACGAGCAGTACTTC. The full variable domain, completed using reference TRBV2 and TRBJ2-7, is EPEVTQTPSHQVTQMGQEVILRCVPISNHLYFYWYRQILGQKVEFLVSFYNNEISEKSEIFDDQFSVERPDGSNFTLKIRSTKLEDSAMYFCASSKKAWALAGSYEQYFGPGTRLTVT.

V and J are TRBV4-2 and TRBJ2-7; D gene ambiguous. The CDR3 runs 11 residues. Per the germline V gene, CDR1 is LGHNA and CDR2 is YNFKEQ. Trimming removed 3 bases from V and 12 bases from J, with 12 bases in between. Written as DNA, the CDR3 is TGTGCCAGCAGCCAGCTAGGCAATTGGTACTTC. Protein sequence: CASSQLGNWYF.

The rearrangement joins TRBV19 to TRBJ1-5; 8 bases fit TRBD1. Germline loops: CDR1 LNHDA, CDR2 SQIVND (reference sequence). V gave up 4 bases and J gave up 2 bases; unmatched junction bases: 10. The CDR3 spans 17 residues. CDR3 amino acids: CASSTRDRGGGNQPQHF. Here the CDR3 DNA reads TGTGCCAGTAGTACCCGTGACAGGGGTGGCGGCAATCAGCCCCAGCATTTT.

This clonotype was picked up many times. The genes are TRBV7-2 and TRBJ2-7; the match to TRBD2 covers 10 bases. From germline, CDR1 is SGHTA and CDR2 FQGNSA. The CDR3 contains 15 residues. V lost 0 bases to trimming and J lost 5 bases; unmatched junction nucleotides: 4. CDR3 residues: CASSLASGRFHEQYF. In nucleotides, the CDR3 is TGTGCCAGCAGCTTAGCTAGCGGGAGGTTTCACGAGCAGTACTTC.

Regarding this clonotype: This may arise from a read error, as a much more abundant clone is one base away. The chain combines TRBV20-1 with TRBJ2-5; maybe TRBD2 (6 bases). Germline CDR1 is DFQATT and CDR2 is SNEGSKA (reference sequence). The CDR3 is made up of 13 amino acids. Between the trimmed V and J ends, which lost 1 base and 4 bases, there was a span of 10 bases. The CDR3 is CSARGAGRETQYF. CDR3 nucleotides: TGCAGTGCTAGAGGAGCGGGCAGAGAGACCCAGTACTTC.

A word on this clonotype: With a much larger clone just one base away, this may be a read error. The V gene is TRBV29-1, the J gene TRBJ1-1; 7 bases fit TRBD1. The germline V gene has CDR1 SQVTM and CDR2 ANQGSEA. The CDR3 has 11 amino acids. The CDR3 bases are TGCGGCGTTGAGAGGGCAGGGGGAGCTTTCTTT. Protein: CGVERAGGAFF.

This clonotype was observed once. The V gene is TRBV2, the J gene TRBJ2-7; perhaps D is TRBD1 or TRBD2 (6 bases each). Trimming stripped 6 bases from V and 4 bases from J, with 13 bases between. CDR3 length: 13 residues. Germline V gives CDR1 SNHLY, CDR2 FYNNEI. CDR3 in DNA: TGTGCCAGCAGGATTACGGGGGCTTACGAGCAGTACTTC. It is translated as CASRITGAYEQYF.

CDR3 sequence reads: CASSRGSGPTGEDGYTF. The DNA for the CDR3 is TGTGCCAGCAGCCGCGGGTCAGGGCCGACAGGGGAAGATGGCTACACCTTC. The chain carries TRBV14 and TRBJ1-2; 8 nucleotides agree with TRBD1. The CDR3 is 17 amino acids. The junction had 16 bases not matched to a gene; V was cut back by 4 bases and J by 6 bases. Germline lookup yields CDR1 SGHDN and CDR2 FVKESK.

This clonotype was found a few times. At one end, the junction sequence differs from germline, possibly due to a read error. The CDR3 DNA reads TGCGCCAGCAGCTGGCAAGATGCGGGATCTCTAGGTTCACCCCTCCACTTT. This gives the protein CASSWQDAGSLGSPLHF. V usage is TRBV7-6 and J usage is TRBJ1-6; D unclear. In germline, CDR1 is SGHVS, CDR2 FNYEAQ. The CDR3 runs to 17 residues.

In the case of this clonotype: A much larger clone differs from this one at a single base, so this may be a read error. The chain is built from TRBV7-9 and TRBJ1-4; D unresolved. There are 15 residues in the CDR3. CDR1 is SEHNR, CDR2 FQNEAQ, per germline (reference sequence). V was pared by 4 bases and J by 2 bases, with 11 bases between. CDR3 sequence (DNA): TGTGCCAGCAGCTCAGCAGTACCCACTAATGAAAAACTGTTTTTT. It codes for CASSSAVPTNEKLFF.

The chain combines TRBV4-3 with TRBJ2-7, with D possibly being TRBD1 or TRBD2 (5 bases each). V shed 4 bases and J shed 3 bases, with 16 bases lying between them. This CDR3 has 15 residues. From germline, CDR1 is LGHNA and CDR2 YSLEER. CDR3 bases: TGCGCCAGCAGCCCCCTGGGTGAGGGGAGCTACGAGCAGTACTTC. Translation gives CASSPLGEGSYEQYF.

This clonotype has only a few counts. The gene calls are TRBV9 and TRBJ1-5; D is undetermined. The CDR3 contains 15 residues. V was shortened by 0 bases and J by 4 bases, with 11 bases between the two germline ends. Germline CDR1 is SGDLS and CDR2 is YYNGEE. The CDR3 nucleotides read TGTGCCAGCAGCGTAGATGGGCGGGTTAATCAGCCCCAGCATTTT. Its translation: CASSVDGRVNQPQHF.

The V call is TRBV9, the J call TRBJ2-5; D tentatively fits TRBD1 or TRBD2 (5 bases each). The CDR3 has 15 residues. V was pared by 0 bases and J by 4 bases, with 13 bases between. Germline CDR1 is SGDLS and CDR2 is YYNGEE. For the CDR3, the DNA is TGTGCCAGCAGCGTAGCGTCGGGGCAGCGAGAGACCCAGTACTTC. Translated: CASSVASGQRETQYF.

This clonotype was recorded many times. The rearrangement links TRBV29-1 to TRBJ1-1; 7 positions match TRBD1. The CDR3 contains 13 residues. Germline CDR1 SQVTM, CDR2 ANQGSEA. With V trimmed by 7 bases and J by 1 base, 6 bases remained unmatched. The CDR3 sequence is CSAVRTGNTEAFF. The CDR3 DNA reads TGCAGCGCCGTTCGGACAGGGAACACTGAAGCTTTCTTT.

The J gene is TRBJ1-2, the V gene TRBV19; D ambiguous. This CDR3 contains 13 residues. The V gene's germline CDR1 is LNHDA and CDR2 SQIVND (reference sequence). Trimming removed 11 bases at V and 4 bases at J, with 17 bases between. The CDR3, as DNA: TGTGCCTGGAGTCTACAAGCGCGCTATGGCTACACCTTC. This translates into CAWSLQARYGYTF.

The chain couples TRBV5-1 to TRBJ1-3; D gene unclear. CDR1 and CDR2 (germline): SGHRS, YFSETQ. V was clipped by 4 bases and J by 0 bases, with 8 bases between them. This CDR3 has 14 residues. The CDR3 sequence is CASSMWSSGNTIYF. CDR3 bases: TGCGCCAGCAGCATGTGGAGCTCTGGAAACACCATATATTTT.